Listed here are 6 T cell receptor beta chains from one sample, sequenced in a study of blood T cells in healthy people across ages. PCR was performed a second time for roughly 6 to 12 cycles using a sample-barcoded 5' primer and a J-beta primer mix. TCRdb called the 5' RACE reads again in MiXCR, with one record for every CDR3 protein. The sample shows some 1,800,000 distinct CDR3 sequences, around 42% of them seen only once. The source material was blood. The receptors come from a human donor in good health.

There are a few counts of this clonotype. The chain carries TRBV14 and TRBJ2-7; TRBD1 might be the D (6 bases). This CDR3 is built from 15 residues. V was trimmed by 4 bases and J by 3 bases, leaving 16 bases between them. Germline CDR1 is SGHDN and CDR2 is FVKESK. CDR3 DNA sequence: TGTGCCAGCAGCCCCGGGACACGACCGTACTACGAGCAGTACTTC. Its translation is CASSPGTRPYYEQYF.

This sequence joins TRBV7-9 and TRBJ2-1; D is ambiguous. Trimming pared 0 bases from V and 9 bases from J, leaving 9 bases between. This CDR3 is built from 13 residues. In germline, CDR1 is SEHNR, CDR2 FQNEAQ (reference sequence). CDR3 amino acids: CASSLAQVVEQFF. CDR3 DNA: TGTGCCAGCAGCTTAGCGCAGGTCGTTGAGCAGTTCTTC.

This clonotype was seen a single time. The chain is built from TRBV2 and TRBJ2-7; no reliable D call. In germline, CDR1 is SNHLY, CDR2 FYNNEI. The CDR3 is made up of 14 amino acids. The V and J ends lost 3 bases and 0 bases respectively, with 9 bases between them. CDR3 in DNA: TGTGCCAGCAGTGATACACGCTCCTCCTACGAGCAGTACTTC. Translation: CASSDTRSSYEQYF.

The V call is TRBV4-2, the J call TRBJ2-3; TRBD2 matches 11 bases. The CDR3 extends over 16 amino acids. Per germline, CDR1 LGHNA and CDR2 YNFKEQ. Trimming at V came to 5 bases and at J to 1 base, leaving 5 bases not matched to a gene. CDR3 protein: CASSSQTSGGTDTQYF. CDR3 nucleotides: TGTGCCAGCAGCTCCCAGACTAGCGGGGGCACAGATACGCAGTATTTT.

This clonotype was found a few times. The chain combines TRBV29-1 with TRBJ2-5, with D possibly matching TRBD1 (6 bases). The CDR3 runs to 12 residues. V was cut by 7 bases and J by 4 bases, with 13 bases left in between. Germline V gene lookup returns CDR1 SQVTM and CDR2 ANQGSEA. The CDR3 reads CSATDSVETQYF. CDR3 nucleotides: TGCAGCGCCACGGACAGCGTAGAGACCCAGTACTTC.

This clonotype appeared a few times. The chain couples TRBV6-2 or TRBV6-3 to TRBJ1-2, with D possibly TRBD1 on 6 matching bases. Germline CDR1 MNHEY, CDR2 SVGEGT. The germline V and J ends were trimmed by 6 bases and 0 bases, with 14 bases remaining between them. The CDR3 sequence is 15 residues long. The CDR3 nucleotides are TGTGCCAGCAGACCGGCAGGGGAAGCTAACTATGGCTACACCTTC. It specifies CASRPAGEANYGYTF.